This T cell receptor beta chain emerged from a study of PD-L1 blockade in urothelial cancer. Study details: Analyses were performed on blood at 3 weeks after treatment start (the second dose) and at 6 weeks.

Sequencing was performed with immunoSEQ multiplex PCR; in TCRdb, only in-frame clones are kept and a portion is missing. The table lists some 45,000 clones, about 88% of them singletons. Described time point: pretreatment peripheral blood. CDR3 length equals 15 residues. Germline loops: CDR1 MNHEY, CDR2 SVGAGI. The J segment lost 2 bases and the V segment lost 7 bases, leaving 10 bases of the junction unmatched. The sequencing here drew on PBMCs, taken around atezolizumab (anti-PD-L1) treatment. The clonotype originates from a donor over 35 with urothelial cancer. The chain is built from TRBV6-5 and TRBJ1-2; 7 bases fit TRBD1. The CDR3 DNA reads as TGTGCCAGCACCCCCACAGGGGCCCTAAACTATGGCTACACCTTC. The encoded protein is CASTPTGALNYGYTF.